This entry lists 19 T cell receptor beta chains sequenced from one sample in a study of T cell responses to AZD1222 COVID-19 vaccine. Clones were read by immunoSEQ multiplex PCR, and TCRdb kept only the in-frame ones, dropping some. The sample records about 110,000 clones, about four fifths being singletons. Sequencing was performed on peripheral blood, taken on day 0 of AZD1222 vaccination. These TCRs come from an adult in good health.

The CDR3: CASSSRDRGLTEAFF. CDR3 nucleotides: TGTGCCAGCAGCTCCCGGGACAGGGGGCTCACTGAAGCTTTCTTT. This rearrangement joins TRBV9 to TRBJ1-1, with 12 nucleotides matching TRBD1. Per germline, CDR1 SGDLS and CDR2 YYNGEE. Trimming took 4 bases from V and 4 from J; bases not matched to a gene: 5. CDR3 length equals 15 residues.

This clone appeared a single time. The J gene is TRBJ1-5, the V gene TRBV6-2 or TRBV6-3; D gene ambiguous. The CDR3 is 16 amino acids. The germline CDR1 and CDR2 sequences are MNHEY and SVGEGT. V lost 6 bases and J 0 bases, leaving 15 bases between the germline ends. The CDR3 sequence is CASSPLDIYSNQPQHF. The CDR3 DNA reads TGTGCCAGCAGCCCACTTGATATTTATAGCAATCAGCCCCAGCATTTT.

The chain employs TRBV11-3 and TRBJ2-2; weak D call: TRBD2 (7 bases). CDR3 length: 16 amino acids. Germline V gives CDR1 SGHNT, CDR2 YENEEA. V lost 5 bases and J 5 bases, leaving 18 bases between the germline ends. The CDR3 DNA reads as TGTGCCAGCAGCCCCCCCGGGGGGCGAGTAACCGGGGAGCTGTTTTTT. Translating gives CASSPPGGRVTGELFF.

The rearrangement links TRBV3-1 (or the pseudogene TRBV3-2) to TRBJ1-3; TRBD1 is a possible D gene (6 bases). This CDR3 spans 20 amino acids. The V and J ends lost 0 bases and 4 bases respectively, with 25 bases between them. Per germline, CDR1 LGHDT and CDR2 YNNKEL (reference sequence). The CDR3 DNA sequence: TGTGCCAGCAGCCAAGATTACCGCCTCCCAAGGGGGTCTAGAGGAAACACCATATATTTT. Translating it yields CASSQDYRLPRGSRGNTIYF.

The chain combines TRBV7-2 with TRBJ2-7, with 8 bases identical to TRBD1. Germline loops: CDR1 SGHTA, CDR2 FQGNSA. The CDR3 totals 13 residues. Losses at the gene ends were 5 bases for V and 5 bases for J; bases not matched to a gene: 5. The CDR3 loop is CASSLMDRDEQYF. Here the CDR3 DNA reads TGTGCCAGCAGCCTGATGGACAGGGACGAGCAGTACTTC.

The gene calls are TRBV30 and TRBJ2-3; D possibly corresponds to TRBD2 (6 bases). V was shortened by 2 bases and J by 4 bases, with 19 bases between the two germline ends. The CDR3 extends over 16 amino acids. Germline V gene lookup returns CDR1 GTSNPN and CDR2 SVGIG (reference sequence). CDR3 sequence: CAWSPGTPIRADTQYF. CDR3 nucleotides: TGTGCCTGGAGTCCAGGGACTCCCATTCGCGCAGATACGCAGTATTTT.

The sample holds a few counts of this clone. V is TRBV3-1 (or the pseudogene TRBV3-2) and J is TRBJ1-2; 7 bases map to TRBD1. The CDR3 totals 15 residues. Germline V gives CDR1 LGHDT, CDR2 YNNKEL (reference sequence). Germline trimming cut 0 bases from V and 6 bases from J; bases unmatched to any gene: 7. CDR3 in amino acids: CASSQEPDRTHGYTF. CDR3 DNA: TGTGCCAGCAGCCAAGAACCGGACAGGACCCATGGCTACACCTTC.

The CDR3 reads CATKGETQYF. The CDR3 coding sequence is TGTGCCACCAAAGGGGAGACCCAGTACTTC. The chain combines TRBV6-5 with TRBJ2-5; unclear D gene. The V gene lost 10 bases and the J gene lost 5 bases, with 8 bases spanning the gap. The germline CDR1 and CDR2 sequences are MNHEY and SVGAGI. The CDR3 loop spans 10 amino acids.

The V gene is TRBV7-3, the J gene TRBJ1-4; 7 positions match TRBD1. The CDR3 covers 18 residues. The ends lost 4 bases at V and 0 bases at J; junction bases unmatched: 11. CDR1 and CDR2 (germline): SGHTA, FQGTGA. DNA of the CDR3: TGTGCCAGCAGCTGCCCTACAGGGGTCACTCCAACTAATGAAAAACTGTTTTTT. Protein sequence: CASSCPTGVTPTNEKLFF.

The chain combines TRBV18 with TRBJ2-2; TRBD2 agrees at 8 bases. The germline V gene encodes CDR1 KGHSH and CDR2 LQKENI. CDR3 length: 13 amino acids. The ends lost 3 bases at V and 9 bases at J; junction bases unmatched: 3. The chain's CDR3 is CASSPKRERELFF. CDR3 sequence (DNA): TGTGCCAGCTCACCTAAGCGGGAGAGGGAGCTGTTTTTT. Full variable domain (outside the CDR3, taken from reference TRBV18 and TRBJ2-2): NAGVMQNPRHLVRRRGQEARLRCSPMKGHSHVYWYRQLPEEGLKFMVYLQKENIIDESGMPKERFSAEFPKEGPSILRIQQVVRGDSAAYFCASSPKRERELFFGEGSRLTVL.

The J gene is TRBJ2-1, the V gene TRBV7-2, with TRBD1 identical over 8 bases. After removal of 0 bases from V and 0 bases from J, the junction contained 7 bases not matched to a gene. There are 18 residues in the CDR3. From germline, CDR1 is SGHTA and CDR2 FQGNSA. CDR3 sequence reads: CASSLASGQAISYNEQFF. The CDR3 region has the DNA TGTGCCAGCAGCTTAGCCTCGGGACAGGCAATCTCCTACAATGAGCAGTTCTTC.

This clone came up once. The chain carries TRBV28 and TRBJ1-6; TRBD1 aligns across 7 bases. Germline V gene data show CDR1 as MDHEN and CDR2 as SYDVKM. Trimming took 4 bases from V and 7 from J; bases not matched to a gene: 10. This CDR3 spans 16 amino acids. In DNA, the CDR3 is TGTGCCAGCAGTTCCCCCCGGTCAGGGGGGAATTCACCCCTCCACTTT. It is translated as CASSSPRSGGNSPLHF.

This chain links TRBV2 with TRBJ2-6; weak D call: TRBD1 (5 bases). Trimming pared 6 bases from V and 0 bases from J, leaving 15 bases between. Germline V gives CDR1 SNHLY, CDR2 FYNNEI. This CDR3 is built from 17 residues. CDR3 in DNA: TGTGCCAGCAGGGGCAGGGCTAACCGCTCTGGGGCCAACGTCCTGACTTTC. Translating gives CASRGRANRSGANVLTF.

The J gene is TRBJ2-2, the V gene TRBV4-3, with TRBD2 matching over 14 bases. Looked up from germline, CDR1 is LGHNA and CDR2 is YSLEER. The CDR3 covers 20 residues. V lost 0 bases to trimming and J lost 3 bases; unmatched junction nucleotides: 9. Here the CDR3 DNA reads TGCGCCAGCAGCCAAGATTCGGGACTAGCGGGAGATTTCTACACCGGGGAGCTGTTTTTT. Encoded protein: CASSQDSGLAGDFYTGELFF.

This chain uses TRBV19 with TRBJ1-1; TRBD1 agrees at 7 bases. The CDR3 has 14 amino acids. Germline CDR1 is LNHDA and CDR2 is SQIVND (reference sequence). V lost 6 bases, J lost 2 bases, and 6 bases stayed unmatched. CDR3 in amino acids: CASRSGTANTEAFF. CDR3 sequence (DNA): TGTGCCAGTAGATCCGGGACAGCTAACACTGAAGCTTTCTTT.

The rearrangement links TRBV28 to TRBJ2-4, with 15 nucleotides matching TRBD2. Germline CDR1 and CDR2: MDHEN and SYDVKM. This CDR3 spans 20 amino acids. The J segment lost 1 base and the V segment lost 3 bases, leaving 10 bases of the junction unmatched. CDR3 sequence (DNA): TGTGCCAGCAGTTTGCCATGGGGACTAGCGGGGGGCACGGCCAAAAACATTCAGTACTTC. It codes for CASSLPWGLAGGTAKNIQYF.

The chain has TRBV3-1 (or the pseudogene TRBV3-2) and TRBJ2-1; perhaps TRBD2 as D (6 bases). V lost 3 bases to trimming and J lost 0 bases, with 12 bases between them. Germline V CDR1 and CDR2: LGHDT, YNNKEL (reference sequence). This CDR3 is built from 16 residues. CDR3 sequence (DNA): TGTGCCAGCAGCCATGGGTACGGGGGCTCCTACAATGAGCAGTTCTTC. It yields the protein CASSHGYGGSYNEQFF.

This rearrangement joins TRBV19 to TRBJ1-5; a possible D gene is TRBD1 (5 bases). Germline V CDR1 and CDR2: LNHDA, SQIVND (reference sequence). Trimming removed 1 base from V and 1 base from J, with 14 bases in between. This CDR3 contains 17 residues. CDR3 in DNA: TGTGCCAGTAGTATAGGTTTGGGGGAGGCAAGCAATCAGCCCCAGCATTTT. The encoded protein is CASSIGLGEASNQPQHF.

The chain has TRBV12-3 or TRBV12-4 and TRBJ2-5; a possible D gene is TRBD2 (6 bases). The V end was cut by 3 bases, the J end by 5 bases, with 10 bases between. The CDR3 is 13 residues long. In DNA form, the CDR3 reads TGTGCCAGCAGTTTTGGGGGGACCGAGACCCAGTACTTC. It translates to CASSFGGTETQYF.